These 22 T cell receptor beta chains originate from one sample sequenced in a study of T-cell memory formation after mild COVID-19. One entry per CDR3 protein, called by TCRdb with MiXCR from the 5' RACE reads. The table lists 130,000 to 150,000 distinct CDR3 sequences, 15% to 20% of them singletons. Source material: PBMCs or a T cell subset sorted from them (not recorded which). These receptors all come from an adult woman who had mild COVID-19 (a few samples of this study predate the infection). Cell type and time point are not known.

This clonotype was counted ten times or more. The CDR3 sequence is CSARPAGLAYNEQFF. CDR3 DNA: TGCAGTGCTAGACCCGCGGGGCTCGCCTACAATGAGCAGTTCTTC. J is TRBJ2-1 and V is TRBV20-1; D perhaps matches TRBD2 (6 bases). The CDR3 runs 15 residues. Germline loops: CDR1 DFQATT, CDR2 SNEGSKA (reference sequence). Trimming removed 2 bases from V and 2 bases from J, with 13 bases in between.

The chain carries TRBV21-1 and TRBJ2-7; the table's D call, TRBD1, was not checked against the DNA. TRBV21-1 is recorded as a pseudogene. The CDR3 is made up of 14 amino acids. CDR3 residues: CASSKGDNAYEQYF. The CDR3 DNA reads as TGTGCCAGCAGCAAAGGGGACAATGCCTACGAGCAGTACTTC.

The chain is built from TRBV27 and TRBJ1-5, with D maybe TRBD1 (5 bases). V was cut by 6 bases and J by 0 bases, with 18 bases left in between. Per the germline V gene, CDR1 is MNHEY and CDR2 is SMNVEV (reference sequence). The CDR3 loop spans 17 amino acids. CDR3 DNA sequence: TGTGCCAGCAGCCCAGGGACGGGCTTAAATAGCAATCAGCCCCAGCATTTT. As protein: CASSPGTGLNSNQPQHF.

This clonotype was picked up a small number of times. The genes are TRBV15 and TRBJ1-4; D may be TRBD1 (5 bases). The CDR3 covers 17 residues. Germline V gives CDR1 LNHNV, CDR2 YYDKDF (reference sequence). V dropped 0 bases and J dropped 5 bases, with 16 bases sitting between them. As DNA, the CDR3 is TGTGCCACCAGCAGAGAGGGACGGGGCCGAGGGAATGAAAAACTGTTTTTT. This gives the protein CATSREGRGRGNEKLFF.

This clonotype was counted at least ten times. V is TRBV6-2 or TRBV6-3 and J is TRBJ2-7; either TRBD1 or TRBD2 may supply D (6 bases each). Germline CDR1 is MNHEY and CDR2 is SVGEGT. Trimming removed 2 bases at V and 2 bases at J, with 19 bases between. The CDR3 consists of 17 residues. Here the CDR3 reads CASSYRRGRLLPYEQYF. The CDR3 nucleotides are TGTGCCAGCAGTTACAGACGGGGGCGACTACTCCCCTACGAGCAGTACTTC.

This clonotype was counted a few times. The gene calls are TRBV7-2 and TRBJ2-1; a possible D gene is TRBD2 (5 bases). Deletions cut 5 bases from V and 4 bases from J, with 18 bases between. CDR3 length equals 16 residues. The germline V gene encodes CDR1 SGHTA and CDR2 FQGNSA. The CDR3 loop is CASSLFVLGVYNEQFF. The CDR3 DNA reads TGTGCCAGCAGCCTATTCGTTCTGGGAGTTTACAATGAGCAGTTCTTC. The full variable domain, its missing parts supplied by reference TRBV7-2 and TRBJ2-1, is GAGVSQSPSNKVTEKGKDVELRCDPISGHTALYWYRQSLGQGLEFLIYFQGNSAPDKSGLPSDRFSAERTGGSVSTLTIQRTQQEDSAVYLCASSLFVLGVYNEQFFGPGTRLTVL.

The genes are TRBV12-3 or TRBV12-4 and TRBJ2-3; a weak D match, TRBD2 (6 bases). Deletions cut 6 bases from V and 0 bases from J, with 10 bases between. CDR3 size: 14 residues. CDR3 sequence (DNA): TGTGCCAGCAGATATAGCGGTAGCACAGATACGCAGTATTTT. It specifies CASRYSGSTDTQYF.

This clonotype was seen at least ten times. V is TRBV5-1 and J is TRBJ2-7; 9 positions agree with TRBD2. There are 15 residues in the CDR3. The junction had 6 bases not matched to a gene; V was cut back by 0 bases and J by 5 bases. CDR1 is SGHRS and CDR2 is YFSETQ in the germline V gene. Here the CDR3 reads CASSLVLAGTHEQYF. CDR3 bases: TGCGCCAGCAGCTTGGTTCTAGCGGGAACCCACGAGCAGTACTTC.

This sequence joins TRBV9 and TRBJ2-5, with D uncertain. V was cut by 7 bases and J by 4 bases, with 8 bases left in between. CDR3 length equals 11 residues. The V gene's germline CDR1 is SGDLS and CDR2 YYNGEE. CDR3 sequence: CASGPAETQYF. CDR3 DNA: TGTGCCAGCGGCCCCGCAGAGACCCAGTACTTC.

The chain recombines TRBV12-3 or TRBV12-4 with TRBJ1-1, with TRBD1 identical over 8 bases. The CDR3 sequence is 14 residues long. The junction had 7 bases not matched to a gene; V was cut back by 6 bases and J by 4 bases. The CDR3 loop reads CASSPPDRVTEAFF. CDR3 coding DNA: TGTGCCAGCAGCCCCCCGGACAGGGTCACTGAAGCTTTCTTT.

This clonotype has ten or more counts. This chain joins TRBV25-1 and TRBJ1-1; D is possibly TRBD1 (6 bases). Germline values: CDR1 MGHDK, CDR2 SYGVNS. Trimming took off 4 bases at V and 1 base at J, with 16 bases between the two ends. This CDR3 region has 16 residues. The DNA for the CDR3 is TGTGCCAGCAGTGCTCGGACAGTCCTGGCGAACACTGAAGCTTTCTTT. Its translation is CASSARTVLANTEAFF.

Of note for this clonotype: At one end the junction does not follow the germline gene, possibly because of a read error. The V call is TRBV5-4, the J call TRBJ2-5; perhaps TRBD2 as D (6 bases). CDR1 is SGHNT, CDR2 YYREEE, per germline (reference sequence). The CDR3 runs 15 residues. In DNA form, the CDR3 reads TGTGCCAGCAACTTGAAGAATAGCGGCCAAGAGACCCAGTACTTC. Protein sequence: CASNLKNSGQETQYF.

The chain links TRBV11-2 to TRBJ2-7, with TRBD2 as a possible D gene (6 bases). Deletions cut 5 bases from V and 6 bases from J, with 17 bases between. The germline CDR1 and CDR2 sequences are SGHAT and FQNNGV. The length of the CDR3 is 14 residues. CDR3 DNA sequence: TGTGCCAGCAGCCTCGGACGGGGGACTGGCGAGCAGTACTTC. Amino acids: CASSLGRGTGEQYF.

The chain carries TRBV7-8 and TRBJ1-5; unclear D gene. CDR1 and CDR2 (germline): SGHVS, FQNEAQ. The CDR3 loop spans 15 amino acids. V was cut by 0 bases and J by 3 bases, with 9 bases left in between. This CDR3 reads CASSLAAGTNQPQHF. DNA for the CDR3: TGTGCCAGCAGCTTAGCGGCGGGAACCAATCAGCCCCAGCATTTT.

The V call is TRBV24-1, the J call TRBJ1-5; TRBD1 might be the D (5 bases). Trimming shortened V by 0 bases and J by 5 bases, and 7 bases separated the two germline ends. CDR3 size: 14 residues. CDR1 is KGHDR, CDR2 SFDVKD, per germline. The DNA of the CDR3 is TGTGCCACCAGTGATTTGGGGGGGGATCAGCCCCAGCATTTT. Residues: CATSDLGGDQPQHF.

In its sample, this clonotype was seen a few times. V and J are TRBV5-6 and TRBJ1-1, with 11 bases aligning to TRBD1. The CDR3 consists of 15 residues. The V gene end was trimmed by 5 bases and the J gene end by 4 bases; junction bases not matched to a gene: 7. From germline, CDR1 is SGHDT and CDR2 YYEEEE. DNA for the CDR3: TGTGCCAGCAGTGGAGGACAGGGGGCTGGCACTGAAGCTTTCTTT. As protein: CASSGGQGAGTEAFF. Combining the CDR3 with reference TRBV5-6 and TRBJ1-1 gives the whole variable domain DAGVTQSPTHLIKTRGQQVTLRCSPKSGHDTVSWYQQALGQGPQFIFQYYEEEERQRGNFPDRFSGHQFPNYSSELNVNALLLGDSALYLCASSGGQGAGTEAFFGQGTRLTVV.

This clonotype was detected only a few times. The V call is TRBV12-3 or TRBV12-4, the J call TRBJ2-7; a possible D gene is TRBD1 (6 bases). This CDR3 is 15 amino acids long. With 4 bases removed from V and 0 bases from J, the gap between germline ends came to 13 bases. Here the CDR3 DNA reads TGTGCCAGCAGTTCCAGGCACAGGGACTCCTACGAGCAGTACTTC. As protein: CASSSRHRDSYEQYF.

The V call is TRBV5-6, the J call TRBJ2-1, with 9 bases matching TRBD2. V gave up 4 bases and J gave up 9 bases; unmatched junction bases: 11. This CDR3 spans 15 amino acids. Germline V gives CDR1 SGHDT, CDR2 YYEEEE. The CDR3: CASSKLAGTVGEQFF. Here the CDR3 DNA reads TGTGCCAGCAGCAAACTAGCGGGTACGGTGGGTGAGCAGTTCTTC.

This chain connects TRBV10-3 to TRBJ2-3, with TRBD1 matching over 7 bases. V was clipped by 9 bases and J by 3 bases; unmatched bases: 3. The CDR3 has 12 residues. From germline, CDR1 is ENHRY and CDR2 SYGVKD. The CDR3 region has the DNA TGTGCCATAGGGACAGCGACAGATACGCAGTATTTT. The encoded protein is CAIGTATDTQYF.

This chain links TRBV18 with TRBJ1-3; D uncertain. The CDR3 sequence is 17 residues long. Trimming removed 3 bases from V and 0 bases from J, with 15 bases in between. Germline lookup yields CDR1 KGHSH and CDR2 LQKENI. The CDR3 sequence: CASSPSPLSSSGNTIYF. The CDR3 bases are TGTGCCAGCTCACCGTCCCCCCTCTCCTCCTCTGGAAACACCATATATTTT.

This clonotype appeared a few times. The V gene is TRBV9, the J gene TRBJ2-1; D might be TRBD2 (7 bases). This CDR3 is 15 amino acids long. Per germline, CDR1 SGDLS and CDR2 YYNGEE. Trimming took off 4 bases at V and 10 bases at J, with 21 bases between the two ends. The CDR3 bases are TGTGCCAGCAGCCTCTCAGAGGGGGGGCCTAGGGAGCAGTTCTTC. Protein: CASSLSEGGPREQFF.

This clonotype was detected a few times. The V gene is TRBV7-9, the J gene TRBJ1-1; D ambiguous. The CDR3 is 14 amino acids. Germline CDR1 and CDR2: SEHNR and FQNEAQ (reference sequence). The V end lost 2 bases, the J end lost 4 bases, and 11 bases lay between the germline ends. CDR3 loop: CASSLRMGITEAFF. CDR3 nucleotides: TGTGCCAGCAGCTTAAGAATGGGGATCACTGAAGCTTTCTTT.